This is a list of T cell receptor beta chains from one sample in a study of cytotoxic CD8 clonotypes in ibrutinib-treated CLL. The method was immunoSEQ multiplex PCR; TCRdb's version includes in-frame clones alone and lacks a portion of them. Here the sample spans 150,000 or so clones, 79% being singletons. Here the sequenced sample was PBMCs, taken after 12 months of ibrutinib treatment. The origin of the receptors is a human donor with chronic lymphocytic leukemia. CDR3s include the opening cysteine and the closing phenylalanine or tryptophan. A D gene is named only where the DNA matches it firmly. Expanded clones are given a class, and other clones once, few, many or no size at all.

size: .; V: TRBV7-2; length: 14; D: .; J: TRBJ1-5; CDR3: CASRTQGIDQPQHF; DNA: TGTGCCAGCAGGACCCAGGGTATCGATCAGCCCCAGCATTTT
size: .; V: TRBV30; length: 15; D: .; J: TRBJ2-5; CDR3: CAWSVGSAAQETQYF; DNA: TGTGCCTGGAGTGTAGGCTCAGCGGCACAAGAGACCCAGTACTTC
size: .; V: TRBV5-4; length: 14; D: TRBD1; J: TRBJ1-4; CDR3: CASSRDRGLEKLFF; DNA: TGTGCCAGCAGCCGGGACAGGGGGCTGGAAAAACTGTTTTTT
size: .; V: TRBV27; length: 15; D: .; J: TRBJ2-1; CDR3: CASSRGHDGENEQFF; DNA: TGTGCCAGCAGCCGTGGCCATGACGGGGAAAATGAGCAGTTCTTC
size: once; V: TRBV7-2; length: 15; D: TRBD1; J: TRBJ2-7; CDR3: CASSLATTGFREQYF; DNA: TGTGCCAGCAGCTTAGCCACGACAGGGTTCCGCGAGCAGTACTTC
size: .; V: TRBV7-9; length: 16; D: .; J: TRBJ1-1; CDR3: CASSLDMGRGDTEAFF; DNA: TGTGCCAGCAGCTTAGATATGGGCCGGGGAGACACTGAAGCTTTCTTT
size: few; V: TRBV7-7; length: 13; D: .; J: TRBJ2-7; CDR3: CASSRGLAYEQYF; DNA: TGTGCTAGCAGCAGGGGTTTGGCCTACGAGCAGTACTTC
size: .; V: TRBV5-6; length: 15; D: TRBD1; J: TRBJ2-3; CDR3: CASSLGTGYTDTQYF; DNA: TGTGCCAGCAGCCTCGGGACAGGATACACAGATACGCAGTATTTT
size: .; V: TRBV7-2; length: 15; D: TRBD2; J: TRBJ2-3; CDR3: CASSLTSGSTDTQYF; DNA: TGTGCCAGCAGCTTAACTAGCGGGAGTACAGATACGCAGTATTTT
size: .; V: TRBV5-1; length: 15; D: .; J: TRBJ2-1; CDR3: CASSLIPGNYNEQFF; DNA: TGCGCCAGCAGCTTAATCCCGGGAAACTACAATGAGCAGTTCTTC
size: few; V: TRBV18; length: 14; D: .; J: TRBJ2-7; CDR3: CASSPGGRTYEQYF; DNA: TGTGCCAGCTCACCCGGGGGACGGACCTACGAGCAGTACTTC
size: .; V: TRBV19; length: 14; D: .; J: TRBJ2-7; CDR3: CASSARMISYEQYF; DNA: TGTGCCAGTAGCGCCCGGATGATCTCCTACGAGCAGTACTTC
size: .; V: TRBV5-4; length: 12; D: .; J: TRBJ1-3; CDR3: CASSGKGNTIYF; DNA: TGTGCCAGCAGCGGGAAAGGAAACACCATATATTTT
size: .; V: TRBV4-3; length: 16; D: .; J: TRBJ2-1; CDR3: CASNPAGVGSYNEQFF; DNA: TGCGCCAGCAACCCCGCAGGGGTAGGATCCTACAATGAGCAGTTCTTC
size: .; V: TRBV7-8; length: 11; D: .; J: TRBJ1-2; CDR3: CASSLGTVYTF; DNA: TGTGCCAGCAGCTTAGGGACAGTTTACACCTTC
size: .; V: TRBV7-2; length: 14; D: .; J: TRBJ1-2; CDR3: CASSLGATNYGYTF; DNA: TGTGCCAGCAGCTTAGGGGCGACTAACTATGGCTACACCTTC
size: .; V: TRBV2; length: 13; D: TRBD1; J: TRBJ1-1; CDR3: CASRTGVGTEAFF; DNA: TGTGCCAGCAGAACAGGGGTGGGCACTGAAGCTTTCTTT
size: .; V: TRBV6-4; length: 12; D: .; J: TRBJ2-3; CDR3: CASSDGTPIIYF; DNA: TGTGCCAGCAGTGATGGGACTCCTATTATCTATTTT
size: .; V: TRBV5-6; length: 13; D: TRBD2; J: TRBJ2-1; CDR3: CASSGRLAGKRVF; DNA: TGTGCCAGCAGCGGACGACTAGCGGGCAAACGGGTCTTC
size: .; V: TRBV16; length: 13; D: .; J: TRBJ2-1; CDR3: CASSQDRLNEQFF; DNA: TGTGCCAGCAGCCAAGATAGACTGAATGAGCAGTTCTTC
size: .; V: TRBV6-1; length: 14; D: TRBD1; J: TRBJ2-7; CDR3: CASSEMGQSYEQYF; DNA: TGTGCCAGCAGTGAAATGGGACAGTCCTACGAGCAGTACTTC
size: .; V: TRBV28; length: 15; D: TRBD2; J: TRBJ2-5; CDR3: CASRGDSGTQETQYF; DNA: TGTGCCAGCAGGGGGGATAGCGGGACCCAAGAGACCCAGTACTTC
size: .; V: TRBV4-3; length: 13; D: .; J: TRBJ2-1; CDR3: CASSQGTWDEQFF; DNA: TGCGCCAGCAGCCAAGGAACCTGGGATGAGCAGTTCTTC
size: .; V: TRBV15; length: 17; D: .; J: TRBJ2-2; CDR3: CATSRDKQVAVTGELFF; DNA: TGTGCCACCAGCAGAGATAAGCAGGTCGCCGTCACCGGGGAGCTGTTTTTT
size: .; V: TRBV13; length: 12; D: .; J: TRBJ2-5; CDR3: CASSLSQETQYF; DNA: TGTGCCAGCAGCTTAAGCCAAGAGACCCAGTACTTC